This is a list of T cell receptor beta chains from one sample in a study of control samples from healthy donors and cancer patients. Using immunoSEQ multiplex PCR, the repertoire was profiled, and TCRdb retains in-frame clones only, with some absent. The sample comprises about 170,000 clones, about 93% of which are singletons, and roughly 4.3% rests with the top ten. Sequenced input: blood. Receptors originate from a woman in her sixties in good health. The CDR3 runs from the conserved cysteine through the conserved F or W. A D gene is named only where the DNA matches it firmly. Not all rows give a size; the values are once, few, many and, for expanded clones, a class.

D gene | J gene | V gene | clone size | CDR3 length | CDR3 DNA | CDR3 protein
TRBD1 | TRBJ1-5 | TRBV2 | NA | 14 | TGTGCCAGCAGTCAAGGACAGGGGGGACAGCCCCAGCATTTT | CASSQGQGGQPQHF
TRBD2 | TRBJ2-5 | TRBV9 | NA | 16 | TGTGCCAGCAGCCCAGCGCTAGCGGGGGGGCAAGAGACCCAGTACTTC | CASSPALAGGQETQYF
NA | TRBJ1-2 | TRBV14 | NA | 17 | TGTGCCAGCAGCCAAGATCAGACCTTGGGTCCTTCATATGGCTACACCTTC | CASSQDQTLGPSYGYTF
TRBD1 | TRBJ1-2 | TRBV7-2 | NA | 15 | TGTGCCAGCAGCTTAGATGGACAGGGAGCCTATGGCTACACCTTC | CASSLDGQGAYGYTF
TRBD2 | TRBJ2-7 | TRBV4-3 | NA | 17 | TGCGCCAGCAGCCAAGATCGGTCGACTAGCATTATGTTCGAGCAGTACTTC | CASSQDRSTSIMFEQYF
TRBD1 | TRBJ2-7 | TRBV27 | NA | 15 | TGTGCCAGCAGTCGACAGGGGGTCTCATTCTACGAGCAGTACTTC | CASSRQGVSFYEQYF
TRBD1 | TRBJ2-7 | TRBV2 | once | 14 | TGTGCCAGCAGCTTGGGACAGTTCCTAGACGAGCAGTACTTC | CASSLGQFLDEQYF
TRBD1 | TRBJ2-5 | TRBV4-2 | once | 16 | TGTGCCAGCAGCCAAGTGTCCTCAGGGGGCCGAGAGACCCAGTACTTC | CASSQVSSGGRETQYF
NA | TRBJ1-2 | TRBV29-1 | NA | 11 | TGCAGCGTAGAGGGGACCAGCGGCTACACCTTC | CSVEGTSGYTF
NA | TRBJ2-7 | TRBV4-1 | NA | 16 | TGCGCCAGCAGCCAAGCTCTCGGGATACTAATGGGGGAGCAGTACTTC | CASSQALGILMGEQYF
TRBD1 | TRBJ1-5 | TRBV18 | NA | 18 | TGTGCCAGCTCACCCCCCGGGACAGGGGGCGCGGAGGGTCAGCCCCAGCATTTT | CASSPPGTGGAEGQPQHF
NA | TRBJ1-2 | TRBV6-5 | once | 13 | TGTGCCAGCAGTCAAAGGGTTAGTTATGGCTACACCTTC | CASSQRVSYGYTF
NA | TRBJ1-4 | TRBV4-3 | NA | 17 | TGCGCCAGCTCCCTCTTGGGGGGGGGCTTCACTAATGAAAAACTGTTTTTT | CASSLLGGGFTNEKLFF
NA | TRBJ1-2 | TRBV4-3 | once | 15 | TGCGCCAGCAGCCGACTACTGGACAGAAACTATGGCTACACCTTC | CASSRLLDRNYGYTF
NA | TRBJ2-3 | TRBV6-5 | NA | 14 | TGTGCCAGCCGGCTAGCGCTGAGCACAGATACGCAGTATTTT | CASRLALSTDTQYF
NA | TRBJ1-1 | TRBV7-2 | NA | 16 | TGTGCCAGCAGCTTAGAGGTGACGGGGGCATTAACTGAAGCTTTCTTT | CASSLEVTGALTEAFF
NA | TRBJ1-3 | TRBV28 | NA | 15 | TGTGCCAGCAGGCCGAATACAGGGTTCAGGGACACCATATATTTT | CASRPNTGFRDTIYF
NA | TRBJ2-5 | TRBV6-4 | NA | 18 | TGTGCCAGCAGTGACCCCCCGGGTTTCGGTGCGGAGGTAAAGACCCAGTACTTC | CASSDPPGFGAEVKTQYF
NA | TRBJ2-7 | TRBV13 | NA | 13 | TGTGCCAGCAGTGTAAGGTGGCACTACGAGCAGTACTTC | CASSVRWHYEQYF
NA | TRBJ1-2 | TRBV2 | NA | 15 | TGTGCCAGCAGTCCACGAAGAGGCACATCGAACGGCTACACCTTC | CASSPRRGTSNGYTF
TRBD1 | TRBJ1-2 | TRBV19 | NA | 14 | TGTGCCAGTAGTAAACAGGGGGCGGTGAATGGCTACACCTTC | CASSKQGAVNGYTF
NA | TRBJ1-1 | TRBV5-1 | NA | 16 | TGCGCCAGCAGCTTGGTCCCTGGTGGGATGCCCACTGAAGCTTTCTTT | CASSLVPGGMPTEAFF
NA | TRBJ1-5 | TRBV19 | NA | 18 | TGTGCCAGTAGTATAACGGATTTCGTTCAGTATAGCAATCAGCCCCAGCATTTT | CASSITDFVQYSNQPQHF
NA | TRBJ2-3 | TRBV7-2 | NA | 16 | TGTGCCAGCAGCTTAGCGCTGACGGGGAGCACAGATACGCAGTATTTT | CASSLALTGSTDTQYF
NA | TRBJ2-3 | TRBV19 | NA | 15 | TGTGCCAGTAGTCATTCGGGCGGTGGGGGAGATACGCAGTATTTT | CASSHSGGGGDTQYF
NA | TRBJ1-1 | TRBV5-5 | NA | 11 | TGTGCCAGCAGCTCGAGGGCTGAAGCTTTCTTT | CASSSRAEAFF
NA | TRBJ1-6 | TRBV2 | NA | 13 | TGTGCCAGCAGTGACGCTAGAAATTCACCCCTCCACTTT | CASSDARNSPLHF
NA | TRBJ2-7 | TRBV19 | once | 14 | TGTGCCAGTAGTATTTCTTCCATCCCGGCCGAGCAGTACTTC | CASSISSIPAEQYF
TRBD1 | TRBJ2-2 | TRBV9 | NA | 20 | TGTGCCAGCAGCGTTCTCCCCCGGGACAGATATGGGCCCAGTACCGGGGAGCTGTTTTTT | CASSVLPRDRYGPSTGELFF
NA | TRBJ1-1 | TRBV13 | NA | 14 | TGTGCCAGCAGCTTAGACAGAAGGAACACTGAAGCTTTCTTT | CASSLDRRNTEAFF
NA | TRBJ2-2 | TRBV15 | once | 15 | TGTGCCACCAGCAGAGTGGTGTACAACACCGGGGAGCTGTTTTTT | CATSRVVYNTGELFF
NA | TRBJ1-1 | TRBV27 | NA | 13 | TGTGCCACTGGTGCGGGGGAGAAGACTGAAGCTTTCTTT | CATGAGEKTEAFF
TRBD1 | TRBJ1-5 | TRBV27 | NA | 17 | TGTGCCAGCAGTTCTACCCGGACAGGGAGGTTAAATCAGCCCCAGCATTTT | CASSSTRTGRLNQPQHF
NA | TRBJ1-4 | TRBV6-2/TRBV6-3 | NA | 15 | TGTGCCAGCAGTTACTCGAGGGGACTCGGTGAAAAACTGTTTTTT | CASSYSRGLGEKLFF
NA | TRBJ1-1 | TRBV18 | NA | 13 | TGTGCCAGCTCACGGAACGGGAACACTGAAGCTTTCTTT | CASSRNGNTEAFF
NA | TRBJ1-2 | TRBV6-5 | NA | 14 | TGTGCCAGCAGGGACCATACGGTGGACTATGGCTACACCTTC | CASRDHTVDYGYTF
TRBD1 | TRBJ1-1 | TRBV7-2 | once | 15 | TGTGCCAGCAGCTTAGTGGACAGGGGGCATACTGAAGCTTTCTTT | CASSLVDRGHTEAFF
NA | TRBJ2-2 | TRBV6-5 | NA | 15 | TGTGCCAGTTCCTGGAGGGGAGGTCGCACCGGGGAGCTGTTTTTT | CASSWRGGRTGELFF
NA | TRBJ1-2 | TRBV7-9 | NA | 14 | TGTGCCAGCAGCTTAGAGGAGGGGGGTGAAGGCTACACCTTC | CASSLEEGGEGYTF
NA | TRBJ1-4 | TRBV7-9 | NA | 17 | TGTGCCAGCAGCTTAGGCCGTACCCATACCTCAACAGAAAAACTGTTTTTT | CASSLGRTHTSTEKLFF
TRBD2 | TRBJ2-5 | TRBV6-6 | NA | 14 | TGTGCCAGCAGGGACTCAGGCGGGGGAGAGACCCAGTACTTC | CASRDSGGGETQYF
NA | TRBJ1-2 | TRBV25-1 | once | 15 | TGTGCCAGCAGTGAATCTGGGGGGGGGTACTATGGCTACACCTTC | CASSESGGGYYGYTF
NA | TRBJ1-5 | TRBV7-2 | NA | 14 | TGTGCCAGCAGCTTTTTCGGCCCCAATCAGCCCCAGCATTTT | CASSFFGPNQPQHF
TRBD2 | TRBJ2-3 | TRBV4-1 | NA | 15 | TGCGCCAGCAGCCAAAGCGGGGGGGCCTTTGATACGCAGTATTTT | CASSQSGGAFDTQYF